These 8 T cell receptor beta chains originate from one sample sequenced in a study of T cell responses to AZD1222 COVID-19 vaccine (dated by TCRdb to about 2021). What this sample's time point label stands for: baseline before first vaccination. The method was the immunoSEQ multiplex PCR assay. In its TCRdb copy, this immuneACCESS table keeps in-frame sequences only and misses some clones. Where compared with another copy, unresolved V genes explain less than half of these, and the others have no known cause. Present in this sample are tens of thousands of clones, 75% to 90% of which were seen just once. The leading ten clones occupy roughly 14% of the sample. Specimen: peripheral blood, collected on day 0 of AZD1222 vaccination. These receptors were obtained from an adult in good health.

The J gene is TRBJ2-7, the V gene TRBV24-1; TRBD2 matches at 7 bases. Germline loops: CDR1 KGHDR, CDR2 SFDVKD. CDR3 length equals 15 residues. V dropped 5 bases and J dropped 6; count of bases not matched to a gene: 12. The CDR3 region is CATSALVGGECEQYF. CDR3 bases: TGTGCCACCAGTGCCCTGGTGGGGGGGGAGTGCGAGCAGTACTTC.

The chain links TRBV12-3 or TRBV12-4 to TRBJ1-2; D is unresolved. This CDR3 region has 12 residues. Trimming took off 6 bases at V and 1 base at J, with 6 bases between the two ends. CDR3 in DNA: TGTGCCAGCAGCGGAAGTAACTATGGCTACACCTTC. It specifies CASSGSNYGYTF.

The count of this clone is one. CDR3 DNA: TGTGCCAGCAGCTTAGACGGGAGGACCGATGAGCAGTTCTTC. Encoded protein: CASSLDGRTDEQFF. The J gene is TRBJ2-1, the V gene TRBV7-2; 7 bases line up with TRBD2. The CDR3 consists of 14 residues. V lost 1 base to trimming and J lost 8 bases; unmatched junction nucleotides: 5. Germline-derived CDR1 and CDR2 are SGHTA and FQGNSA.

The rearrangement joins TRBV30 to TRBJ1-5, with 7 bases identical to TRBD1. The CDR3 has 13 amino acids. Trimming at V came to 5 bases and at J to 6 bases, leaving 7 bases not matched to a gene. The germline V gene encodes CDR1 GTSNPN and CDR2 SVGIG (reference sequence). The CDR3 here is CAWGLQGSQPQHF. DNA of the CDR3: TGTGCCTGGGGTTTACAGGGGTCTCAGCCCCAGCATTTT.

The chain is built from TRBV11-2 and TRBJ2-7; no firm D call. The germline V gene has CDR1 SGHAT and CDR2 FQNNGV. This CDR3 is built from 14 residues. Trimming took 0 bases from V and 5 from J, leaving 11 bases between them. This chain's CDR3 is CASSLDPVLNEQYF. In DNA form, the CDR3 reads TGTGCCAGCAGCTTAGATCCAGTCTTGAACGAGCAGTACTTC.

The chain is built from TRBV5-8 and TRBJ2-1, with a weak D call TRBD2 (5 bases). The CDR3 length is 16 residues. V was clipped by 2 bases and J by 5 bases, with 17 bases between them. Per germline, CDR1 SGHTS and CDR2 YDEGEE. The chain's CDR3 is CASSFGHYPGDNEQFF. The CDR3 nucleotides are TGTGCCAGCAGCTTTGGGCACTACCCCGGGGACAATGAGCAGTTCTTC. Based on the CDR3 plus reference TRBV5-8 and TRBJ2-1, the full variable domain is EAGVTQSPTHLIKTRGQQATLRCSPISGHTSVYWYQQALGLGLQFLLWYDEGEERNRGNFPPRFSGRQFPNYSSELNVNALELEDSALYLCASSFGHYPGDNEQFFGPGTRLTVL.

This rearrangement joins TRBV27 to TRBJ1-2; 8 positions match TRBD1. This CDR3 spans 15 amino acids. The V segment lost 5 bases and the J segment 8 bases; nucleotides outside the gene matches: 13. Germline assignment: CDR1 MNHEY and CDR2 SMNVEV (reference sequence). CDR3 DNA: TGTGCCAGCAGTCCCCGGACAGGGAGTCCCGGCGGCTACACCTTC. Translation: CASSPRTGSPGGYTF.

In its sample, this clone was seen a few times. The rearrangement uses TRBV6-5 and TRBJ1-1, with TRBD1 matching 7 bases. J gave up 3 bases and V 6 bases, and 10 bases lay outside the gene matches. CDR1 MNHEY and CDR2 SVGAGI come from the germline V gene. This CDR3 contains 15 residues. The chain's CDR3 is CASSLRQGSDTEAFF. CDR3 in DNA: TGTGCCAGCAGCCTACGACAGGGATCGGACACTGAAGCTTTCTTT.